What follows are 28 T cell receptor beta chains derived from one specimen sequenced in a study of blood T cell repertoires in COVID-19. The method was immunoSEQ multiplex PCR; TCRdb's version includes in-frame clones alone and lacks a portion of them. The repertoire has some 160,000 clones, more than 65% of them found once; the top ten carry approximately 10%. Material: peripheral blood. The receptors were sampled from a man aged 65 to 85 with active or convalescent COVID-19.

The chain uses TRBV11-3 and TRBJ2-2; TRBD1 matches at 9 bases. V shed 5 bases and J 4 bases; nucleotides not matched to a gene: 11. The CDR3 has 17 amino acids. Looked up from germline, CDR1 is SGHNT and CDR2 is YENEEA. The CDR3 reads CASSLTPGTGPTGELFF. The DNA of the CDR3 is TGTGCCAGCAGCCTGACCCCCGGGACAGGGCCCACCGGGGAGCTGTTTTTT.

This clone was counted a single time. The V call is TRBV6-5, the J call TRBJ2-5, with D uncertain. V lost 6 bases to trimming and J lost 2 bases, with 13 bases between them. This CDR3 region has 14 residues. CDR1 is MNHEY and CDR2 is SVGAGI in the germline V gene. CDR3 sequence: CASSRDTSQETQYF. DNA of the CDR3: TGTGCCAGCAGCCGCGACACATCACAAGAGACCCAGTACTTC.

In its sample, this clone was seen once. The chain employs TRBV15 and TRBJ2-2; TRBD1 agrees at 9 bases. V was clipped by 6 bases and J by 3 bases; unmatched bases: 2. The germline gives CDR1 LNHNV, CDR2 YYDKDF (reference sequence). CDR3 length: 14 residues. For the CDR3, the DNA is TGTGCCACCAGGGGACAGGGTGACACCGGGGAGCTGTTTTTT. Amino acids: CATRGQGDTGELFF.

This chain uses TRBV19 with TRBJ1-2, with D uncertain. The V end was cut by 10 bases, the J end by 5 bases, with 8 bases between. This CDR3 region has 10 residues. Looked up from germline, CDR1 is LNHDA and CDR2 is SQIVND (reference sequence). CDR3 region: CATSGYGYTF. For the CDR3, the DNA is TGTGCCACCTCAGGATATGGCTACACCTTC.

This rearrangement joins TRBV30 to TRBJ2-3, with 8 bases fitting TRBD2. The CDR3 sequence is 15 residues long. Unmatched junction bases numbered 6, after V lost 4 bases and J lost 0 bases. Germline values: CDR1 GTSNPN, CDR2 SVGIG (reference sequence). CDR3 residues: CAWTLAGLSTDTQYF. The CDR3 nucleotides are TGTGCCTGGACCTTAGCGGGGCTTAGCACAGATACGCAGTATTTT.

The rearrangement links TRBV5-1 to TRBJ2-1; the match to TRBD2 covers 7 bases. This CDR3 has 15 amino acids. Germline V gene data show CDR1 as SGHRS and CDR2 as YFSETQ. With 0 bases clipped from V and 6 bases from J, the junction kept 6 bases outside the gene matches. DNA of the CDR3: TGCGCCAGCAGCTTGGGTCGGGGGGTCGGCAATGAGCAGTTCTTC. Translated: CASSLGRGVGNEQFF. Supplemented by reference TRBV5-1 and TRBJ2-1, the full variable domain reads KAGVTQTPRYLIKTRGQQVTLSCSPISGHRSVSWYQQTPGQGLQFLFEYFSETQRNKGNFPGRFSGRQFSNSRSEMNVSTLELGDSALYLCASSLGRGVGNEQFFGPGTRLTVL.

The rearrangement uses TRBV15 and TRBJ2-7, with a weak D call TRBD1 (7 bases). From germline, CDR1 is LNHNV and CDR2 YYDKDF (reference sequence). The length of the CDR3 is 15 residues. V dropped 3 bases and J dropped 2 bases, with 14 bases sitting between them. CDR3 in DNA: TGTGCCACCAGCAGGGGGCGGGACAGTGCCTACGAGCAGTACTTC. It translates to CATSRGRDSAYEQYF.

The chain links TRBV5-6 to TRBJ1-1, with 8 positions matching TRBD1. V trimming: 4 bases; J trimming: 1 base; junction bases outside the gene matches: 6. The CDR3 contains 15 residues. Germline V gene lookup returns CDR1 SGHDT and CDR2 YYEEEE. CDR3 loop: CASSGWDRPNTEAFF. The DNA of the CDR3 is TGTGCCAGCAGCGGGTGGGACAGGCCGAACACTGAAGCTTTCTTT.

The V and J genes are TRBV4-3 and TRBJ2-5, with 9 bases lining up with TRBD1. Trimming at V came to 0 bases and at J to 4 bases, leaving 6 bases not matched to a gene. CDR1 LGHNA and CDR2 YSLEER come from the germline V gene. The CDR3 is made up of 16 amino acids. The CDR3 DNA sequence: TGCGCCAGCAGCCAAGATAGAACAGGGGGCTTAGAGACCCAGTACTTC. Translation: CASSQDRTGGLETQYF.

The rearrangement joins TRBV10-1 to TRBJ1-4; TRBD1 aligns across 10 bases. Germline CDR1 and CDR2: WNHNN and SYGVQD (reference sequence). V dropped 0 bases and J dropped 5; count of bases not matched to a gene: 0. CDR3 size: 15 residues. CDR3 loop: CASSESDRGNEKLFF. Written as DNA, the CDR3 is TGCGCCAGCAGTGAGTCGGACAGGGGGAATGAAAAACTGTTTTTT.

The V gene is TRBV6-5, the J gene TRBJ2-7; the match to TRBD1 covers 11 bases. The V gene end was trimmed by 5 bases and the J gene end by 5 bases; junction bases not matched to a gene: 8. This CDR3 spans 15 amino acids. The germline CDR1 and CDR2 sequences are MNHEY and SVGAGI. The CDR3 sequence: CASSLGDRGWDEQYF. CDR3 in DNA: TGTGCCAGCAGTCTGGGGGACAGGGGGTGGGACGAGCAGTACTTC.

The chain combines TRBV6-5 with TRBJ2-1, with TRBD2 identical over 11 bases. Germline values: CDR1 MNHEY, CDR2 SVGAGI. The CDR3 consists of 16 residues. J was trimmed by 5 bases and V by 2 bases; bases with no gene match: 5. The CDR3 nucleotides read TGTGCCAGCAGTTACGATCATAGCGGGGGGGACAATGAGCAGTTCTTC. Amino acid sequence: CASSYDHSGGDNEQFF.

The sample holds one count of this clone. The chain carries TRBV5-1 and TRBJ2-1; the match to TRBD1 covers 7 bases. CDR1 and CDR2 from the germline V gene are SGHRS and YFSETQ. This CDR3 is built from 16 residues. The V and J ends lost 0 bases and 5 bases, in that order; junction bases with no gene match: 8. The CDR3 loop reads CASSLVMGQYNNEQFF. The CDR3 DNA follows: TGCGCCAGCAGCTTGGTGATGGGACAGTACAACAATGAGCAGTTCTTC.

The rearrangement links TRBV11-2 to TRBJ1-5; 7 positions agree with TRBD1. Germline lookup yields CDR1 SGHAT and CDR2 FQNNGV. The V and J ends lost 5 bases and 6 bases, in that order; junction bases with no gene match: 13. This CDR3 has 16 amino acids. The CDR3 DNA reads TGTGCCAGCAGCCACGCACCAGGGGGAGTGGGTCAGCCCCAGCATTTT. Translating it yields CASSHAPGGVGQPQHF.

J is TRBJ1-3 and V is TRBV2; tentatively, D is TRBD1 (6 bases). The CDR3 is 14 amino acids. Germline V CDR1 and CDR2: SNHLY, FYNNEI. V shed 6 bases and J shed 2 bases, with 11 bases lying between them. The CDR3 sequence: CASSSGTTGNTIYF. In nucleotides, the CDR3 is TGTGCCAGCAGCTCTGGGACAACTGGAAACACCATATATTTT.

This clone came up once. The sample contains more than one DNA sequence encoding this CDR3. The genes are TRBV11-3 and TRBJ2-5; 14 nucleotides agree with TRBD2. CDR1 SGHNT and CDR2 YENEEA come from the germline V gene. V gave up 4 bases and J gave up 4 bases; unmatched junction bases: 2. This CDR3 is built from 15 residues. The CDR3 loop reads CASSSGLAGVETQYF. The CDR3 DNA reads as TGTGCCAGCAGCTCGGGACTAGCGGGGGTAGAGACCCAGTACTTC. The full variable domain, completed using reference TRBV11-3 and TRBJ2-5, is EAGVVQSPRYKIIEKKQPVAFWCNPISGHNTLYWYLQNLGQGPELLIRYENEEAVDDSQLPKDRFSAERLKGVDSTLKIQPAELGDSAVYLCASSSGLAGVETQYFGPGTRLLVL.

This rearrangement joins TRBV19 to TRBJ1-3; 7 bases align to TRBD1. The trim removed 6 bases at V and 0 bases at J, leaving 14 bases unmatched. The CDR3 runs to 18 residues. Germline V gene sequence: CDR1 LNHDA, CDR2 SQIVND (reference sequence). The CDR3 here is CASSLKDRPTASGNTIYF. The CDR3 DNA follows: TGTGCCAGTAGCCTAAAGGACAGGCCGACCGCCTCTGGAAACACCATATATTTT.

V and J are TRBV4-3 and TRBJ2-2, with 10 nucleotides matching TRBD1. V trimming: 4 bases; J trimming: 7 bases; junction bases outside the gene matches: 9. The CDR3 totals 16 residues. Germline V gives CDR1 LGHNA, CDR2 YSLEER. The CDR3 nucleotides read TGCGCCAGCAGCCGCCGCCCGGGGACAGGGGACGGGGAGCTGTTTTTT. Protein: CASSRRPGTGDGELFF.

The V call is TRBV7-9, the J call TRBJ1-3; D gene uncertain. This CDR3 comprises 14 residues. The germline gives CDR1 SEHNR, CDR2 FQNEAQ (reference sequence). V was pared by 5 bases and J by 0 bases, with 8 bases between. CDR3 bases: TGTGCCAGCAGCCCGTGGGCCTCTGGAAACACCATATATTTT. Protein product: CASSPWASGNTIYF.

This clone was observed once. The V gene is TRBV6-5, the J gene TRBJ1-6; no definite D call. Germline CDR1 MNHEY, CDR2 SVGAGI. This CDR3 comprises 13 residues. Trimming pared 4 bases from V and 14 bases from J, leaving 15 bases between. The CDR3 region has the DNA TGTGCCAGCAGTTCCGTGCAGCGGAATACCCTCCACTTT. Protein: CASSSVQRNTLHF.

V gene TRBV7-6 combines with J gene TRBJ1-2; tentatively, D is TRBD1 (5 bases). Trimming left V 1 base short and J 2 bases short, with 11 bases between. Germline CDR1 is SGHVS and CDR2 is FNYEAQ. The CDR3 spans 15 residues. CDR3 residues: CASSLVAGWNYGYTF. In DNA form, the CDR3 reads TGTGCCAGCAGCTTAGTTGCAGGGTGGAACTATGGCTACACCTTC.

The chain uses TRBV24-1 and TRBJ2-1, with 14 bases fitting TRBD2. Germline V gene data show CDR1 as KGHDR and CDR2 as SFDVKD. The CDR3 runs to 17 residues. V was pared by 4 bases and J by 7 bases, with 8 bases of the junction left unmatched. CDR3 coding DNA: TGTGCCACCAGTGACAGAGGGACTAGCGGGAGAGGGAATGAGCAGTTCTTC. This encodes CATSDRGTSGRGNEQFF.

The CDR3 region is CASSLDISRAYNEQFF. In nucleotides, the CDR3 is TGTGCCAGCAGCTTGGACATTTCAAGGGCCTACAATGAGCAGTTCTTC. The chain combines TRBV7-2 with TRBJ2-1; TRBD1 might be the D (5 bases). Germline lookup yields CDR1 SGHTA and CDR2 FQGNSA. There are 16 residues in the CDR3. Trimming stripped 3 bases from V and 2 bases from J, with 14 bases between.

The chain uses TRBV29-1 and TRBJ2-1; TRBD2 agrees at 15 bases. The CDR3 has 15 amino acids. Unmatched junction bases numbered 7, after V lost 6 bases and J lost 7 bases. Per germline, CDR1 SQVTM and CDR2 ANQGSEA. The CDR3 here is CSVPGLAGGGNEQFF. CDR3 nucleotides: TGCAGCGTCCCGGGACTAGCGGGAGGAGGGAATGAGCAGTTCTTC.

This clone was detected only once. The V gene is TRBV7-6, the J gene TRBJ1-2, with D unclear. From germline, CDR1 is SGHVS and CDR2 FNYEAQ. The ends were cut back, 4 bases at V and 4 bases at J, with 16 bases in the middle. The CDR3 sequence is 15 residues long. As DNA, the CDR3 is TGTGCCAGCAGCTCCTGGGGAGGTAAAGGCTATGGCTACACCTTC. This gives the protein CASSSWGGKGYGYTF.

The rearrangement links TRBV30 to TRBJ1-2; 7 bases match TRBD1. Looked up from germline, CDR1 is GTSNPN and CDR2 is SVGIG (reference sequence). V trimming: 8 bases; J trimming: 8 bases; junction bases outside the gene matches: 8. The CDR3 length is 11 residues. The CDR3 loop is CAGRGNLGYTF. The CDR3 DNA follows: TGTGCCGGCAGGGGGAACTTAGGCTACACCTTC.

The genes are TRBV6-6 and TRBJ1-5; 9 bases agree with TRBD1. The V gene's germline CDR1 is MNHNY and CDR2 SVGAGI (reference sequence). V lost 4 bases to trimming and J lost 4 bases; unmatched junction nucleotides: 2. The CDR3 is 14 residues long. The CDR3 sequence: CASSSGQGNQPQHF. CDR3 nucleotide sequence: TGTGCCAGCAGTTCCGGACAGGGGAATCAGCCCCAGCATTTT.

In nucleotides, the CDR3 is TGTGCCAGCTCCCTCACCGGGACAGGGGGTAGTCAGCCCCAGCATTTT. Translation: CASSLTGTGGSQPQHF. The chain uses TRBV18 and TRBJ1-5; 11 bases are shared with TRBD1. CDR3 length: 16 amino acids. V dropped 6 bases and J dropped 6; count of bases not matched to a gene: 10. Germline V CDR1 and CDR2: KGHSH, LQKENI.